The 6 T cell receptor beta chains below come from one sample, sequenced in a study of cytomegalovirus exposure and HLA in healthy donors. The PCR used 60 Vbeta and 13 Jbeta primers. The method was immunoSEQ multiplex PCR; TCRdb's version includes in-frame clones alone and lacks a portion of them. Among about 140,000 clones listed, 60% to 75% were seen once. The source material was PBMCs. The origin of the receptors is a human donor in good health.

CDR3 nucleotide sequence: TGCGCCAGCAGTTCTCTAGCGGGCCCTCCCAGCAATGAGCAGTTCTTC. As protein: CASSSLAGPPSNEQFF. The rearrangement links TRBV5-1 to TRBJ2-1, with 8 positions matching TRBD2. The CDR3 is made up of 16 amino acids. Germline V gene sequence: CDR1 SGHRS, CDR2 YFSETQ. The V gene end was trimmed by 5 bases and the J gene end by 6 bases; junction bases not matched to a gene: 13.

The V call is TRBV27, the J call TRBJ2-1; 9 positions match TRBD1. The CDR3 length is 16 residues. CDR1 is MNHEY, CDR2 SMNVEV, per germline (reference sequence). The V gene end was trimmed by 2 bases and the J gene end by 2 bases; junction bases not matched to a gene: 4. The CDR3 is CASSLPTGGPYNEQFF. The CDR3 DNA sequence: TGTGCCAGCAGTTTACCGACAGGGGGGCCCTACAATGAGCAGTTCTTC.

CDR3 sequence reads: CASSLQGFVGYTF. CDR3 bases: TGTGCCAGCAGCCTACAGGGTTTTGTCGGCTACACCTTC. The rearrangement uses TRBV5-5 and TRBJ1-2, with D perhaps matching TRBD1 (6 bases). V lost 4 bases to trimming and J lost 8 bases, with 15 bases between them. There are 13 residues in the CDR3. The V gene's germline CDR1 is SGHKS and CDR2 YYEKEE (reference sequence). Variable domain in full (rest from reference TRBV5-5 and TRBJ1-2): DAGVTQSPTHLIKTRGQQVTLRCSPISGHKSVSWYQQVLGQGPQFIFQYYEKEERGRGNFPDRFSARQFPNYSSELNVNALLLGDSALYLCASSLQGFVGYTFGSGTRLTVV.

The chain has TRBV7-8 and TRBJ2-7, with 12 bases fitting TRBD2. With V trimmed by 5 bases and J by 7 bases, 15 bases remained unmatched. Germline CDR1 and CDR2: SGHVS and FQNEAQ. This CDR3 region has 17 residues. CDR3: CASSVNNPGLAGSEQYF. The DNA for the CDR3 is TGTGCCAGCAGCGTCAACAATCCGGGACTAGCGGGTTCGGAGCAGTACTTC. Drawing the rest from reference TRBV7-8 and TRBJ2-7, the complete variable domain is GAGVSQSPRYKVAKRGQDVALRCDPISGHVSLFWYQQALGQGPEFLTYFQNEAQLDKSGLPSDRFFAERPEGSVSTLKIQRTQQEDSAVYLCASSVNNPGLAGSEQYFGPGTRLTVT.

CDR3 in DNA: TGCGCCAGCAGCCAAGATGGGCGGGTGGTCCTCTACAATGAGCAGTTCTTC. Encoded protein: CASSQDGRVVLYNEQFF. V is TRBV4-3 and J is TRBJ2-1; D is possibly TRBD2 (5 bases). Germline V gives CDR1 LGHNA, CDR2 YSLEER. The CDR3 is 17 residues long. The germline V and J ends were trimmed by 0 bases and 3 bases, with 15 bases remaining between them.

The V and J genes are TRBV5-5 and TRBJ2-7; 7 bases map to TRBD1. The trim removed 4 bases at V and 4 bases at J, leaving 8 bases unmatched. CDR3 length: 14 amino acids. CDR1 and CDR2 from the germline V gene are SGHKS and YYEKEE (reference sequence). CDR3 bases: TGTGCCAGCAGCCGGGACAGAGTAAGGTACGAGCAGTACTTC. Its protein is CASSRDRVRYEQYF.